These 21 T cell receptor beta chains came from one sample sequenced in a study of T cell clonotyping in hematopoietic cell transplantation (dated by TCRdb to 2020 to 2023). To prepare the library, the immunoSEQ multiplex PCR assay was applied. This is the immuneACCESS table as TCRdb keeps it, with only in-frame sequences that have V and J called. A part of the clones is gone; compared with another copy, unresolved V genes explain less than half, and the rest is unexplained. The sample records approximately 17,000 clones, 71% of which are singletons. The ten largest account for roughly a tenth of the sample. The sample was peripheral blood mononuclear cells. These receptors all stem from a woman in her fifties or sixties in good health. Some clones in this sample may be carry-over from other donors' samples.

This chain uses TRBV27 with TRBJ1-5; a possible D gene is TRBD1 (6 bases). CDR3 length: 17 amino acids. Germline values: CDR1 MNHEY, CDR2 SMNVEV (reference sequence). CDR3 sequence: CVSHRDIDLYSNQPQHF. CDR3 DNA sequence: TGTGTCTCACACCGGGACATCGACCTCTATAGCAATCAGCCCCAGCATTTT.

The chain combines TRBV9 with TRBJ1-2, with 9 bases identical to TRBD1. CDR3 size: 16 residues. Trimming at V came to 4 bases and at J to 0 bases, leaving 7 bases not matched to a gene. The germline V gene has CDR1 SGDLS and CDR2 YYNGEE. CDR3 in amino acids: CASSQGQGGPNYGYTF. CDR3 DNA: TGTGCCAGCAGCCAGGGACAGGGAGGGCCTAACTATGGCTACACCTTC.

V gene TRBV29-1 combines with J gene TRBJ2-7; 8 nucleotides align to TRBD1. Trimming removed 3 bases from V and 0 bases from J; junction bases left unmatched: 4. This CDR3 comprises 14 residues. CDR1 is SQVTM, CDR2 ANQGSEA, per germline. The CDR3 region is CSVEDRASSYEQYF. In nucleotides, the CDR3 is TGCAGCGTTGAGGACAGGGCCAGCTCCTACGAGCAGTACTTC.

This clone was observed a few times. The V call is TRBV7-2, the J call TRBJ1-2; D gene unclear. There are 13 residues in the CDR3. Germline V gives CDR1 SGHTA, CDR2 FQGNSA. The germline V and J ends were trimmed by 2 bases and 2 bases, with 6 bases remaining between them. Here the CDR3 DNA reads TGTGCCAGCAGCTTACGGGGAAACTATGGCTACACCTTC. Encoded protein: CASSLRGNYGYTF.

Only one count was recorded for this clone. J is TRBJ2-3 and V is TRBV28, with D unclear. Trimming removed 8 bases at V and 11 bases at J, with 8 bases between. CDR3 size: 9 residues. Germline assignment: CDR1 MDHEN and CDR2 SYDVKM. The DNA for the CDR3 is TGTGCCAGCGGATTACTGCAGTATTTT. Protein sequence: CASGLLQYF. Drawing the rest from reference TRBV28 and TRBJ2-3, the complete variable domain is DVKVTQSSRYLVKRTGEKVFLECVQDMDHENMFWYRQDPGLGLRLIYFSYDVKMKEKGDIPEGYSVSREKKERFSLILESASTNQTSMYLCASGLLQYFGPGTRLTVL.

CDR3 DNA sequence: TGTGCCAGCAGTGAATTTGCCGGGACAGGGGGCCTCGAGCAGTACTTC. Translated, it gives CASSEFAGTGGLEQYF. The rearrangement uses TRBV25-1 and TRBJ2-7; TRBD1 matches at 12 bases. Germline V gives CDR1 MGHDK, CDR2 SYGVNS. Trimming cost V 1 base and J 6 bases; bases outside gene matches: 7. This CDR3 comprises 16 residues.

This CDR3 is CASSFTSSYEQYF. The CDR3 bases are TGTGCCAGCAGCTTTACTAGCTCCTACGAGCAGTACTTC. The chain combines TRBV7-8 with TRBJ2-7; perhaps TRBD2 as D (5 bases). Trimming took 3 bases from V and 0 from J, leaving 6 bases between them. CDR3 size: 13 residues. Germline loops: CDR1 SGHVS, CDR2 FQNEAQ.

This clone is medium-sized in the sample. The V and J genes are TRBV7-3 and TRBJ1-2; 7 bases line up with TRBD1. The CDR3 runs to 17 residues. Germline V CDR1 and CDR2: SGHTA, FQGTGA. V dropped 5 bases and J dropped 4; count of bases not matched to a gene: 16. The CDR3 DNA follows: TGTGCCAGCAGCCCAACCGACAGGGCGGCAGGGATCTATGGCTACACCTTC. This encodes CASSPTDRAAGIYGYTF. The entire variable domain, with the rest obtained from reference TRBV7-3 and TRBJ1-2, is as follows: GAGVSQTPSNKVTEKGKYVELRCDPISGHTALYWYRQSLGQGPEFLIYFQGTGAADDSGLPNDRFFAVRPEGSVSTLKIQRTERGDSAVYLCASSPTDRAAGIYGYTFGSGTRLTVV.

This chain connects TRBV19 to TRBJ1-2; unclear D gene. There are 14 residues in the CDR3. V lost 5 bases and J 0 bases, leaving 10 bases between the germline ends. Germline values: CDR1 LNHDA, CDR2 SQIVND (reference sequence). In nucleotides, the CDR3 is TGTGCCAGTAGTTCCGGAGGATCTAACTATGGCTACACCTTC. Encoded protein: CASSSGGSNYGYTF.

The table lists this clone with a few counts. The rearrangement links TRBV5-1 to TRBJ1-5, with unresolved D. This CDR3 spans 13 amino acids. The V end lost 5 bases, the J end lost 4 bases, and 10 bases lay between the germline ends. The germline V gene encodes CDR1 SGHRS and CDR2 YFSETQ. Here the CDR3 DNA reads TGCGCCAGCAGAGCGGGAGGAAATCAGCCCCAGCATTTT. Translated, it gives CASRAGGNQPQHF.

CDR3 sequence: CASSMVGLAAEQFF. The CDR3 DNA reads TGTGCCAGTAGTATGGTCGGACTAGCGGCTGAGCAGTTCTTC. The V and J genes are TRBV19 and TRBJ2-1, with TRBD2 matching 10 bases. The V segment lost 3 bases and the J segment 9 bases; nucleotides outside the gene matches: 5. CDR3 length: 14 amino acids. Germline-derived CDR1 and CDR2 are LNHDA and SQIVND (reference sequence).

The rearrangement links TRBV2 to TRBJ1-5, with D hard to call. From germline, CDR1 is SNHLY and CDR2 FYNNEI. The CDR3 spans 15 residues. With 7 bases removed from V and 6 bases from J, the gap between germline ends came to 19 bases. CDR3 nucleotides: TGTGCCAGCACCCACGATGGAGGCAGAGGTCAGCCCCAGCATTTT. Translating gives CASTHDGGRGQPQHF.

The chain couples TRBV28 to TRBJ2-2, with 12 bases lining up with TRBD2. Germline trimming cut 3 bases from V and 4 bases from J; bases unmatched to any gene: 3. This CDR3 contains 16 residues. Germline loops: CDR1 MDHEN, CDR2 SYDVKM. CDR3 nucleotides: TGTGCCAGCAGTTTGCGACTAGCGGGAGTCACCGGGGAGCTGTTTTTT. This gives the protein CASSLRLAGVTGELFF. The full variable domain, with the rest looked up from reference TRBV28 and TRBJ2-2, is DVKVTQSSRYLVKRTGEKVFLECVQDMDHENMFWYRQDPGLGLRLIYFSYDVKMKEKGDIPEGYSVSREKKERFSLILESASTNQTSMYLCASSLRLAGVTGELFFGEGSRLTVL.

This chain uses TRBV4-3 with TRBJ1-3, with TRBD1 identical over 8 bases. CDR3 length equals 15 residues. V trimming: 5 bases; J trimming: 3 bases; junction bases outside the gene matches: 6. Germline CDR1 is LGHNA and CDR2 is YSLEER. Written as DNA, the CDR3 is TGCGCCAGCAGCAGGGACAGGAGTAGTGGAAACACCATATATTTT. Amino acids: CASSRDRSSGNTIYF.

This clone appeared a few times. The chain joins TRBV29-1 to TRBJ1-1; D gene unclear. From germline, CDR1 is SQVTM and CDR2 ANQGSEA. The CDR3 consists of 11 residues. The V gene lost 4 bases and the J gene lost 7 bases, with 10 bases spanning the gap. The CDR3 here is CSVAHRGEAFF. The CDR3 region has the DNA TGCAGCGTTGCCCACCGAGGTGAAGCTTTCTTT.

V gene TRBV30 combines with J gene TRBJ1-1, with D unresolved. The CDR3 has 12 residues. Germline V gives CDR1 GTSNPN, CDR2 SVGIG (reference sequence). V lost 3 bases and J lost 2, with 7 bases in between. This CDR3 reads CAWRRANTEAFF. In nucleotides, the CDR3 is TGTGCCTGGAGAAGGGCAAACACTGAAGCTTTCTTT.

The gene calls are TRBV4-2 and TRBJ1-3; the D is unclear. Germline V gene lookup returns CDR1 LGHNA and CDR2 YNFKEQ. There are 14 residues in the CDR3. The V gene lost 4 bases and the J gene lost 2 bases, with 9 bases spanning the gap. For the CDR3, the DNA is TGTGCCAGCAGCCCCGACGGGGCTGGAAACACCATATATTTT. Protein sequence: CASSPDGAGNTIYF.

As for this clone: Compared with germline, one end of the junction differs, possibly owing to a read error. The genes are TRBV7-2 and TRBJ2-7; D is unclear. In germline, CDR1 is SGHTA, CDR2 FQGNSA. The length of the CDR3 is 13 residues. The CDR3 DNA reads TGTGCCAGCAGTTTAGGCGGCATCATGGTTCAGTACTTC. Amino acid sequence: CASSLGGIMVQYF.

The rearrangement links TRBV2 to TRBJ2-7; a weak D match, TRBD1 (6 bases). This CDR3 is built from 12 residues. Germline V gene lookup returns CDR1 SNHLY and CDR2 FYNNEI. Trimming removed 7 bases from V and 1 base from J, with 8 bases in between. The DNA of the CDR3 is TGTGCCAGCAACAGGGATTCCTACGAGCAGTACTTC. It is translated as CASNRDSYEQYF.

This clone has just a few counts. One end of the junction does not line up with germline, which may come from a read error. This chain links TRBV7-7 with TRBJ2-7; no reliable D call. Germline assignment: CDR1 SSHAT and CDR2 FNYEAQ (reference sequence). The CDR3 runs 14 residues. The CDR3 DNA reads TGTGCTAGCAGCTTAAATAGTCTAGTTGACGAGCAGTACTTC. Translated: CASSLNSLVDEQYF.

This chain's CDR3 is CASSSTTEQFF. The DNA of the CDR3 is TGCGCCAGCAGCTCCACCACTGAGCAGTTCTTC. The chain is built from TRBV5-1 and TRBJ2-1; unclear D gene. Between the trimmed V and J ends, which lost 3 bases and 9 bases, there was a span of 7 bases. CDR1 is SGHRS, CDR2 YFSETQ, per germline. The CDR3 runs to 11 residues.